This T cell receptor beta chain was profiled in a study of blood T cell repertoires in COVID-19. The method was immunoSEQ multiplex PCR; TCRdb's version includes in-frame clones alone and lacks a portion of them. This sample has about 170,000 clones, with 80% to 85% found just once. The CDR3 has 15 residues. J was trimmed by 5 bases and V by 3 bases; bases with no gene match: 6. Germline lookup yields CDR1 PRHDT and CDR2 FYEKMQ (reference sequence). The J gene is TRBJ1-1, the V gene TRBV13; TRBD1 matches at 10 bases. This TCR came from a man aged 65-85 years with active or convalescent COVID-19. The sample was peripheral blood. CDR3 bases: TGTGCCAGCAGCTTGGGGAGGACAGGGGGAACTGAAGCTTTCTTT. Translating it yields CASSLGRTGGTEAFF.